This is a list of T cell receptor beta chains from one sample in a study of T cells after yellow fever vaccination. Each CDR3 protein gets one entry after TCRdb re-called the 5' RACE reads with MiXCR. This table has some 300,000 distinct CDR3 sequences, about 10% appearing once. The material sequenced was CD4+ T cells sorted from PBMCs, taken 45 days after the yellow fever booster vaccination. Every receptor here comes from a man in his late teens or twenties who received the YFV17D yellow fever vaccine. CDR3s include the opening cysteine and the closing phenylalanine or tryptophan. A D gene is named only where the DNA matches it firmly. Clone sizes are given selectively: once, few, many, or a class where the clone is expanded.

CDR3: CSVAPGANEKLFF
DNA: TGCAGCGTTGCTCCGGGGGCTAATGAAAAACTGTTTTTT
D: NA
V: TRBV29-1
size: NA
J: TRBJ1-4

CDR3: CASSLLLAGGRYQETQYF
DNA: TGTGCCAGCAGCTTACTCCTAGCGGGGGGCAGGTACCAAGAGACCCAGTACTTC
D: TRBD2
V: TRBV11-2
size: few
J: TRBJ2-5

CDR3: CAWSVPGLRNQPQHF
DNA: TGTGCCTGGAGTGTACCGGGGTTAAGAAATCAGCCCCAGCATTTT
D: NA
V: TRBV30
size: NA
J: TRBJ1-5

CDR3: CASTGELAKNIQYF
DNA: TGTGCCAGCACCGGGGAGTTAGCCAAAAACATTCAGTACTTC
D: NA
V: TRBV2
size: few
J: TRBJ2-4

CDR3: CSARGDTGELFF
DNA: TGCAGTGCTCGCGGGGATACCGGGGAGCTGTTTTTT
D: NA
V: TRBV20-1
size: few
J: TRBJ2-2

CDR3: CASSLVQGARNEQFF
DNA: TGCGCCAGCAGCTTGGTCCAGGGAGCCCGCAATGAGCAGTTCTTC
D: NA
V: TRBV5-1
size: few
J: TRBJ2-1

CDR3: CASSSETEAFF
DNA: TGCGCCAGCAGCTCGGAAACTGAAGCTTTCTTT
D: NA
V: TRBV5-1
size: NA
J: TRBJ1-1

CDR3: CASSQEGVNQPQHF
DNA: TGTGCCAGCAGCCAAGAGGGGGTCAATCAGCCCCAGCATTTT
D: NA
V: TRBV3-1
size: NA
J: TRBJ1-5

CDR3: CASSWSDRVEGGTQYF
DNA: TGTGCCAGCAGCTGGTCGGACAGGGTCGAAGGAGGGACCCAGTACTTC
D: TRBD1
V: TRBV5-4
size: NA
J: TRBJ2-5

CDR3: CASSHLGRGNQPQHF
DNA: TGCGCCAGCAGCCACCTGGGGAGGGGCAATCAGCCCCAGCATTTT
D: NA
V: TRBV4-1
size: few
J: TRBJ1-5

CDR3: CASSLARLGEAIRETQYF
DNA: TGTGCCAGCAGCTTAGCGAGGTTAGGGGAAGCGATCCGGGAGACCCAGTACTTC
D: NA
V: TRBV7-9
size: few
J: TRBJ2-5

CDR3: CATSDGTTRDEQYF
DNA: TGTGCCACCAGTGATGGGACAACTCGAGACGAGCAGTACTTC
D: NA
V: TRBV24-1
size: many
J: TRBJ2-7

CDR3: CASSLVNNIQYF
DNA: TGTGCCAGCAGCTTAGTAAATAACATTCAGTACTTC
D: NA
V: TRBV7-6
size: few
J: TRBJ2-4

CDR3: CASSYGGSLAHKGKLFF
DNA: TGTGCCAGCAGCTACGGGGGGTCCTTGGCCCATAAGGGAAAACTGTTTTTT
D: NA
V: TRBV7-2
size: NA
J: TRBJ1-4

CDR3: CASSLIAGTYNEQFF
DNA: TGTGCCAGCAGCTTAATAGCGGGGACCTACAATGAGCAGTTCTTC
D: TRBD2
V: TRBV7-2
size: many
J: TRBJ2-1

CDR3: CASMPAPGKDEKLFF
DNA: TGTGCCAGCATGCCGGCCCCAGGGAAGGACGAAAAACTGTTTTTT
D: NA
V: TRBV27
size: many
J: TRBJ1-4

CDR3: CASSYSDRPAGGNTIYF
DNA: TGTGCCAGCAGTTACTCAGACAGGCCGGCGGGAGGAAACACCATATATTTT
D: NA
V: TRBV6-5
size: few
J: TRBJ1-3

CDR3: CASSPLTAGGSSGANVLTF
DNA: TGTGCCAGCTCACCACTCACTGCGGGGGGCTCCTCTGGGGCCAACGTCCTGACTTTC
D: TRBD2
V: TRBV18
size: NA
J: TRBJ2-6

CDR3: CASSDASNQPQHF
DNA: TGTGCCAGCAGTGACGCTAGCAATCAGCCCCAGCATTTT
D: NA
V: TRBV6-1
size: few
J: TRBJ1-5

CDR3: CASRYRTGRTEAFF
DNA: TGTGCCAGCAGATACAGGACAGGGAGGACTGAAGCTTTCTTT
D: TRBD1
V: TRBV12-3/TRBV12-4
size: many
J: TRBJ1-1

CDR3: CASSPRTGFSGANVLTF
DNA: TGTGCCAGCAGTCCTCGGACGGGATTCTCTGGGGCCAACGTCCTGACTTTC
D: NA
V: TRBV7-9
size: NA
J: TRBJ2-6

CDR3: CASNAWYEQYF
DNA: TGTGCCAGCAATGCGTGGTACGAGCAGTACTTC
D: NA
V: TRBV19
size: NA
J: TRBJ2-7

CDR3: CASDRGQRNTGELFF
DNA: TGTGCCTCGGATCGGGGACAGCGGAACACCGGGGAGCTGTTTTTT
D: TRBD1
V: TRBV2
size: NA
J: TRBJ2-2

CDR3: CASSKGDTNTGELFF
DNA: TGCGCCAGCAGCAAGGGAGATACGAACACCGGGGAGCTGTTTTTT
D: NA
V: TRBV4-3
size: NA
J: TRBJ2-2

CDR3: CASSVDPHFSGNTIYF
DNA: TGTGCCAGCAGCGTAGATCCCCACTTCTCTGGAAACACCATATATTTT
D: NA
V: TRBV9
size: NA
J: TRBJ1-3

CDR3: CASSYGGGENEKLFF
DNA: TGTGCCAGCAGTTACGGAGGAGGAGAAAATGAAAAACTGTTTTTT
D: NA
V: TRBV6-2/TRBV6-3
size: few
J: TRBJ1-4

CDR3: CASSKQGLGYGYTF
DNA: TGTGCCAGCAGTAAACAGGGGTTGGGCTATGGCTACACCTTC
D: TRBD1
V: TRBV3-1
size: few
J: TRBJ1-2

CDR3: CASSLGLRGTGNTIYF
DNA: TGCGCCAGCAGCTTGGGGCTCAGGGGGACTGGAAACACCATATATTTT
D: TRBD1
V: TRBV5-1
size: few
J: TRBJ1-3

CDR3: CASSRQGLYNEQFF
DNA: TGTGCCAGTAGCCGACAGGGGCTATACAATGAGCAGTTCTTC
D: TRBD1
V: TRBV19
size: few
J: TRBJ2-1

CDR3: CASSPIGTGVGEEKLFF
DNA: TGTGCCAGCTCACCGATCGGGACAGGGGTTGGAGAGGAAAAACTGTTTTTT
D: TRBD1
V: TRBV18
size: few
J: TRBJ1-4

CDR3: CASSVDRINTGELFF
DNA: TGTGCCAGCAGTGTGGACAGAATCAACACCGGGGAGCTGTTTTTT
D: NA
V: TRBV2
size: NA
J: TRBJ2-2

CDR3: CASSLAGRTDTQYF
DNA: TGTGCCAGCAGCTTAGCGGGGCGCACAGATACGCAGTATTTT
D: NA
V: TRBV7-3
size: many
J: TRBJ2-3

CDR3: CASSQDWGRGGAGTDTQYF
DNA: TGCGCCAGCAGCCAAGATTGGGGTAGGGGGGGCGCCGGGACAGATACGCAGTATTTT
D: NA
V: TRBV4-3
size: few
J: TRBJ2-3

CDR3: CASSLRWGLAKNIQYF
DNA: TGTGCCAGCAGCTTAAGATGGGGACTAGCCAAAAACATTCAGTACTTC
D: NA
V: TRBV7-2
size: NA
J: TRBJ2-4

CDR3: CSARPTSGGLDTQYF
DNA: TGCAGTGCTAGACCCACTAGCGGGGGGCTGGATACGCAGTATTTT
D: TRBD2
V: TRBV20-1
size: few
J: TRBJ2-3

CDR3: CASSLQGGANTEAFF
DNA: TGTGCCAGCAGCCTCCAGGGGGGGGCGAACACTGAAGCTTTCTTT
D: TRBD1
V: TRBV11-1
size: few
J: TRBJ1-1

CDR3: CASSLSELITDTQYF
DNA: TGTGCCAGCAGCTTATCTGAACTTATCACAGATACGCAGTATTTT
D: NA
V: TRBV7-2
size: NA
J: TRBJ2-3

CDR3: CASSHNRGQGETQYF
DNA: TGTGCCAGCAGCCACAACAGGGGGCAGGGAGAGACCCAGTACTTC
D: TRBD1
V: TRBV6-6
size: few
J: TRBJ2-5

CDR3: CASSRKSGGTGANVLTF
DNA: TGTGCCAGCAGCCGGAAGAGTGGGGGCACTGGGGCCAACGTCCTGACTTTC
D: NA
V: TRBV6-5
size: few
J: TRBJ2-6

CDR3: CSARGGEETQYF
DNA: TGCAGTGCTAGGGGGGGCGAAGAGACCCAGTACTTC
D: NA
V: TRBV20-1
size: many
J: TRBJ2-5

CDR3: CASSPHPGNKETQYF
DNA: TGTGCCAGCAGCCCCCATCCCGGGAATAAGGAGACCCAGTACTTC
D: NA
V: TRBV4-2
size: few
J: TRBJ2-5

CDR3: CAAAWGQTEAFF
DNA: TGTGCCGCCGCTTGGGGTCAGACTGAAGCTTTCTTT
D: NA
V: TRBV6-2/TRBV6-3
size: NA
J: TRBJ1-1

CDR3: CASSLVLAGDTTAEQFF
DNA: TGTGCCAGCAGCTTAGTGCTAGCGGGAGACACAACGGCTGAGCAGTTCTTC
D: TRBD2
V: TRBV11-3
size: NA
J: TRBJ2-1

CDR3: CASSLGTGHNEQFF
DNA: TGTGCCAGCAGCTTGGGGACAGGGCACAATGAGCAGTTCTTC
D: TRBD1
V: TRBV7-2
size: NA
J: TRBJ2-1

CDR3: CASSQEFRLLATQYF
DNA: TGCGCCAGCAGCCAAGAATTCCGTCTGCTGGCTACGCAGTATTTT
D: NA
V: TRBV4-3
size: NA
J: TRBJ2-3

CDR3: CSVEDRVPGGTIYF
DNA: TGCAGCGTTGAAGATCGGGTCCCAGGGGGCACCATATATTTT
D: TRBD1
V: TRBV29-1
size: NA
J: TRBJ1-3

CDR3: CASSFAEPLHF
DNA: TGTGCCAGCAGCTTTGCGGAACCCCTCCACTTT
D: NA
V: TRBV7-9
size: many
J: TRBJ1-6

CDR3: CASSSATGVDTQYF
DNA: TGTGCCAGCAGCTCCGCGACTGGGGTGGATACGCAGTATTTT
D: NA
V: TRBV7-2
size: NA
J: TRBJ2-3

CDR3: CASSSRQDPFRDEKLFF
DNA: TGTGCCAGCAGCTCCCGACAGGACCCCTTCAGGGACGAAAAACTGTTTTTT
D: NA
V: TRBV21-1
size: NA
J: TRBJ1-4

CDR3: CASSQAFGGADTQYF
DNA: TGTGCCAGCAGCCAAGCCTTTGGCGGGGCAGATACGCAGTATTTT
D: NA
V: TRBV14
size: NA
J: TRBJ2-3

CDR3: CATTGPRGDTIYF
DNA: TGTGCCACCACGGGCCCTAGGGGCGACACCATATATTTT
D: NA
V: TRBV24-1
size: few
J: TRBJ1-3

CDR3: CAWGVADTQYF
DNA: TGTGCCTGGGGGGTGGCAGATACGCAGTATTTT
D: NA
V: TRBV30
size: NA
J: TRBJ2-3

CDR3: CATQTSYTDTQYF
DNA: TGTGCCACGCAGACTAGCTATACAGATACGCAGTATTTT
D: TRBD2
V: TRBV24-1
size: NA
J: TRBJ2-3